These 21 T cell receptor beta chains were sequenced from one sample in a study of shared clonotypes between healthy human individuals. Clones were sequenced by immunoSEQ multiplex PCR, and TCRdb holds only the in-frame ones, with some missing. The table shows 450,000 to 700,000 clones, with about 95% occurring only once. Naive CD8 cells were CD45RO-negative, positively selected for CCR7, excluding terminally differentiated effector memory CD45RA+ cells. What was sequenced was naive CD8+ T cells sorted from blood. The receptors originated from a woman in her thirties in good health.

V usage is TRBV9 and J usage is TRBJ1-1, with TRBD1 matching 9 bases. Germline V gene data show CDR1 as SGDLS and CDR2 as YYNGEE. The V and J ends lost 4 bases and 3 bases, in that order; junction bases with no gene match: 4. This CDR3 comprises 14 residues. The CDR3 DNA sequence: TGTGCCAGCAGCACTCGGACAGGGGACACTGAAGCTTTCTTT. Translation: CASSTRTGDTEAFF.

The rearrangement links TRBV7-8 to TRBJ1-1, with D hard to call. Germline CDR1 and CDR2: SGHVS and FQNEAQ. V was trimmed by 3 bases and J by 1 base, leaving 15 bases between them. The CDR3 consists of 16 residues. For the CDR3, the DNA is TGTGCCAGCAGCTTTATGTCGGCCTGGCAGAACACTGAAGCTTTCTTT. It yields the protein CASSFMSAWQNTEAFF.

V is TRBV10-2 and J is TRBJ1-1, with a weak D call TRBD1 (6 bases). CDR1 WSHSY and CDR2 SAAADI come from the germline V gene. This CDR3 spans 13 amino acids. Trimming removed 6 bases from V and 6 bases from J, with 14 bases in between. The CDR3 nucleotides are TGCGCCAGCAGCGACCAGGGGTTCGCTGAAGCTTTCTTT. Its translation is CASSDQGFAEAFF.

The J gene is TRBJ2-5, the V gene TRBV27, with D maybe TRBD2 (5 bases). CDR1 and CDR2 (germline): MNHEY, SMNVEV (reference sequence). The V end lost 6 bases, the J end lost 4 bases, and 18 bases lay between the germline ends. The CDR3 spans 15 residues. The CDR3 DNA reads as TGTGCCAGCAGCCCGGTAGCGAGTGGCGGAGAGACCCAGTACTTC. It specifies CASSPVASGGETQYF.

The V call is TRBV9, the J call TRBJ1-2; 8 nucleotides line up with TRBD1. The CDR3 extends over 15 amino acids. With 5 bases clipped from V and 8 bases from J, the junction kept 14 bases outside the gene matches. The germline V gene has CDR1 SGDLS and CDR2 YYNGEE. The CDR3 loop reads CASRPQGAQADGYTF. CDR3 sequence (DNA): TGTGCCAGCAGACCTCAGGGGGCCCAGGCCGACGGCTACACCTTC.

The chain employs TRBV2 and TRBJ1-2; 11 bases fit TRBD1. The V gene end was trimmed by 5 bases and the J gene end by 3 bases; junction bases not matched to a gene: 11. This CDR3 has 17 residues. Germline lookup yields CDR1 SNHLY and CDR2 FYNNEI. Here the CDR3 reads CASSPYSGQGADYGYTF. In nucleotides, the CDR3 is TGTGCCAGCAGTCCCTACTCCGGACAGGGGGCGGACTATGGCTACACCTTC.

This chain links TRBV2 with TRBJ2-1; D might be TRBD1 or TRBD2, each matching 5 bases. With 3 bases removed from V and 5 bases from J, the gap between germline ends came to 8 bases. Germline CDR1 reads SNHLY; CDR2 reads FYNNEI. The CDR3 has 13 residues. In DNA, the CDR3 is TGTGCCAGCAGTGATACGGGACACAATGAGCAGTTCTTC. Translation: CASSDTGHNEQFF.

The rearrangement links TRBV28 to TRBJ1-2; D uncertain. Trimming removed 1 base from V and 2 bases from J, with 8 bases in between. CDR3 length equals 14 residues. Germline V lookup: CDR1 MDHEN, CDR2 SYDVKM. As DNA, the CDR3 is TGTGCCAGCAGTTTATTAGTCGGGAACTATGGCTACACCTTC. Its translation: CASSLLVGNYGYTF.

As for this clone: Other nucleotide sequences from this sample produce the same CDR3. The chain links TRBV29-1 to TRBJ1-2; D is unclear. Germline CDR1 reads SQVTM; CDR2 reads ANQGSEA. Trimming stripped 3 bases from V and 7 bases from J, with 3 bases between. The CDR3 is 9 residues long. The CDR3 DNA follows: TGCAGCGTTGAGGGTGGCTACACCTTC. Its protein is CSVEGGYTF.

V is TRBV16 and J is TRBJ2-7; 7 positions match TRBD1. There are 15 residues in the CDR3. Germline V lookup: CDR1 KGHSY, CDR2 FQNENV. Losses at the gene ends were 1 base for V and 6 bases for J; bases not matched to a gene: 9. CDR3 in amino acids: CASSQYAQGLIEQYF. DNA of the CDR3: TGTGCCAGCAGCCAATACGCACAGGGGCTGATCGAGCAGTACTTC.

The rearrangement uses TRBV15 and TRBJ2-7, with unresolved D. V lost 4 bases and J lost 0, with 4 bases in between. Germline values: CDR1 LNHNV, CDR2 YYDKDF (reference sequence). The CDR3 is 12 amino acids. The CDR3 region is CATSTSSYEQYF. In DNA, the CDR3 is TGTGCCACCAGCACAAGCTCCTACGAGCAGTACTTC.

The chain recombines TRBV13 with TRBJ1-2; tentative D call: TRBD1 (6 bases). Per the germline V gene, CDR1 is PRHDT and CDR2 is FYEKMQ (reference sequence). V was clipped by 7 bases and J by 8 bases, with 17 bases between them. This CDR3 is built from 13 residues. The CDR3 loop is CASTPAGVLGYTF. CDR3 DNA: TGTGCCAGCACCCCTGCAGGGGTACTCGGCTACACCTTC.

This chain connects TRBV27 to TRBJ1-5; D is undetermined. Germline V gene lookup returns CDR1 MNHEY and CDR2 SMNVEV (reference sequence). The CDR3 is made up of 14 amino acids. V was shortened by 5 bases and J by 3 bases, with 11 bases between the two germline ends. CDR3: CASSSWGYNQPQHF. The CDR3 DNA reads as TGTGCCAGCAGTAGTTGGGGATACAATCAGCCCCAGCATTTT.

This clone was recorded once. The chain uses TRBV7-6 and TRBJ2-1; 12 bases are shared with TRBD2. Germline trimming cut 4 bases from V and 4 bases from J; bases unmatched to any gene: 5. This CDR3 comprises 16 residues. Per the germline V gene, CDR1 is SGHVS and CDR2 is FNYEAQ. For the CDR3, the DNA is TGTGCCAGCAGCTCGGGACTAGCGGGTGAATACAATGAGCAGTTCTTC. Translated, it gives CASSSGLAGEYNEQFF.

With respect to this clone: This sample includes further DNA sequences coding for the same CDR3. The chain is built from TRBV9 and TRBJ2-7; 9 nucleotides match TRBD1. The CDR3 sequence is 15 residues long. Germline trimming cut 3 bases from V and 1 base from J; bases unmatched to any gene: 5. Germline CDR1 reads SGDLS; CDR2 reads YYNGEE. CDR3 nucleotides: TGTGCCAGCAGCGAGGGGGGACAGGGTTCCTACGAGCAGTACTTC. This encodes CASSEGGQGSYEQYF.

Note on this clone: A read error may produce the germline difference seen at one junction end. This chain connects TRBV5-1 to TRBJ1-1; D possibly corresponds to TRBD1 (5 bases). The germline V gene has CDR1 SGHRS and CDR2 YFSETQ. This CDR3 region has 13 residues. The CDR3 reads CASSKDTNTEAFF. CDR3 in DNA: TGTGCCAGCAGCAAGGACACGAACACTGAAGCTTTCTTT. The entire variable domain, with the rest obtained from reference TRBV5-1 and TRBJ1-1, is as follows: KAGVTQTPRYLIKTRGQQVTLSCSPISGHRSVSWYQQTPGQGLQFLFEYFSETQRNKGNFPGRFSGRQFSNSRSEMNVSTLELGDSALYLCASSKDTNTEAFFGQGTRLTVV.

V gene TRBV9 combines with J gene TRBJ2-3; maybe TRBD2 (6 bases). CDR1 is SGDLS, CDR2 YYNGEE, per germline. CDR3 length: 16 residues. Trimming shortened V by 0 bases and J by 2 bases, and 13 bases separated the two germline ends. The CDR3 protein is CASSVDGSGNTDTQYF. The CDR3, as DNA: TGTGCCAGCAGCGTAGATGGTAGCGGAAACACAGATACGCAGTATTTT.

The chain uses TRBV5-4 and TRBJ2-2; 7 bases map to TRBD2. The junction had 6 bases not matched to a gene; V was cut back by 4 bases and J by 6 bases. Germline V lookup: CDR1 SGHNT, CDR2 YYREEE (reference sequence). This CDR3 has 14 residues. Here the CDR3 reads CASSIWGGPGELFF. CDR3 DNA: TGTGCCAGCAGCATCTGGGGGGGTCCCGGGGAGCTGTTTTTT.

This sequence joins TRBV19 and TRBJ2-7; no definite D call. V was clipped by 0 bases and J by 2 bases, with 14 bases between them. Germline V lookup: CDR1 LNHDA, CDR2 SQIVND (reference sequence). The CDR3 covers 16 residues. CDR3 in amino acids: CASSIDLEDGTYEQYF. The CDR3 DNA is TGTGCCAGTAGTATAGATCTCGAGGACGGTACCTACGAGCAGTACTTC.

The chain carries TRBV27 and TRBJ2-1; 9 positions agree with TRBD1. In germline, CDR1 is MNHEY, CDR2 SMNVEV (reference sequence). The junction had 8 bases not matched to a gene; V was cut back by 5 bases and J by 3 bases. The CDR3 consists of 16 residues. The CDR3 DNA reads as TGTGCCAGCAGTCTTGACCGGGACAGGGTCTACAATGAGCAGTTCTTC. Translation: CASSLDRDRVYNEQFF.

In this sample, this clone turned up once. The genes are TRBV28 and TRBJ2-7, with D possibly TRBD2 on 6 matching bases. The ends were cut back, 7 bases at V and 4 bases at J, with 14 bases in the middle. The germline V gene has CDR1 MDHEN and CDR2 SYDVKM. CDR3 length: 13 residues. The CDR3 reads CASTGDLSYEQYF. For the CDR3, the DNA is TGTGCCAGCACCGGGGACTTATCTTACGAGCAGTACTTC.